These 25 T cell receptor beta chains were sequenced from one sample in a study of blood T cell repertoires in COVID-19. This table comes from immunoSEQ multiplex PCR, and its TCRdb copy is limited to in-frame clones, with some not included. The table records around 130,000 clones, over 80% of them present only once. The sequencing sample was made of peripheral blood. The source of these receptors is a man aged 40-49 years with active or convalescent COVID-19.

The chain's CDR3 is CASTVSADRNTEAFF. Here the CDR3 DNA reads TGTGCCAGCACCGTGTCCGCGGACAGGAACACTGAAGCTTTCTTT. The chain joins TRBV6-5 to TRBJ1-1; tentative D call: TRBD1 (6 bases). Germline assignment: CDR1 MNHEY and CDR2 SVGAGI. The CDR3 sequence is 15 residues long. V was pared by 7 bases and J by 1 base, with 16 bases between.

The V call is TRBV30, the J call TRBJ2-3; a weak D match, TRBD2 (7 bases). With 2 bases removed from V and 0 bases from J, the gap between germline ends came to 18 bases. The germline gives CDR1 GTSNPN, CDR2 SVGIG (reference sequence). The CDR3 sequence is 17 residues long. The CDR3 protein is CAWSKWGGPWSTDTQYF. As DNA, the CDR3 is TGTGCCTGGAGTAAGTGGGGGGGCCCCTGGAGCACAGATACGCAGTATTTT.

This clone appeared once. The chain joins TRBV5-4 to TRBJ2-2; D is uncertain. This CDR3 spans 16 amino acids. CDR1 is SGHNT and CDR2 is YYREEE in the germline V gene (reference sequence). Trimming cost V 0 bases and J 3 bases, with 12 bases left between them. The CDR3 reads CASSLALQEYTGELFF. The CDR3 DNA reads as TGTGCCAGCAGCTTGGCCTTGCAGGAATACACCGGGGAGCTGTTTTTT.

This clone was seen only a few times. This chain links TRBV6-5 with TRBJ1-5; possibly TRBD1 for D (6 bases). Germline V gene lookup returns CDR1 MNHEY and CDR2 SVGAGI. CDR3 length: 14 amino acids. Trimming removed 6 bases from V and 7 bases from J, with 16 bases in between. CDR3 region: CASSTGMRGQPQHF. CDR3 bases: TGTGCCAGCAGCACAGGGATGAGGGGACAGCCCCAGCATTTT.

The J gene is TRBJ2-3, the V gene TRBV19; TRBD2 aligns across 15 bases. Germline-derived CDR1 and CDR2 are LNHDA and SQIVND (reference sequence). The CDR3 covers 16 residues. V lost 6 bases to trimming and J lost 5 bases; unmatched junction nucleotides: 6. The CDR3 spells CASSRGTSGGRDTQYF. Here the CDR3 DNA reads TGTGCCAGTAGCAGGGGGACTAGCGGGGGGAGAGATACGCAGTATTTT.

This chain uses TRBV6-5 with TRBJ2-5, with 9 bases that match TRBD1. This CDR3 region has 15 residues. The germline V gene encodes CDR1 MNHEY and CDR2 SVGAGI. V trimming: 1 base; J trimming: 4 bases; junction bases outside the gene matches: 4. The CDR3 sequence: CASSYLDRGPETQYF. CDR3 in DNA: TGTGCCAGCAGTTACTTGGACAGGGGCCCAGAGACCCAGTACTTC.

The chain links TRBV7-6 to TRBJ2-7; 12 bases map to TRBD2. Germline V gene sequence: CDR1 SGHVS, CDR2 FNYEAQ. Trimming took 5 bases from V and 2 from J; bases not matched to a gene: 10. The CDR3 runs to 17 residues. The CDR3 region has the DNA TGTGCCAGCAGCCCAAGGGACGCTAGCGGGGGGGCCTACGAGCAGTACTTC. Protein product: CASSPRDASGGAYEQYF.

V and J are TRBV11-2 and TRBJ2-5, with TRBD1 matching over 9 bases. Germline V gene data show CDR1 as SGHAT and CDR2 as FQNNGV. There are 14 residues in the CDR3. V dropped 3 bases and J dropped 4; count of bases not matched to a gene: 3. In nucleotides, the CDR3 is TGTGCCAGCAGCTTTCAGACAGGGGGAGAGACCCAGTACTTC. It is translated as CASSFQTGGETQYF.

J is TRBJ2-1 and V is TRBV3-1 (or the pseudogene TRBV3-2); D perhaps matches TRBD2 (6 bases). The V gene lost 4 bases and the J gene lost 6 bases, with 13 bases spanning the gap. The CDR3 covers 14 residues. CDR1 LGHDT and CDR2 YNNKEL come from the germline V gene (reference sequence). The CDR3: CASSPGWEANEQFF. CDR3 coding DNA: TGTGCCAGCAGCCCTGGTTGGGAGGCCAATGAGCAGTTCTTC.

Notes on this clone: The CDR3 carries no conserved terminal phenylalanine or tryptophan, so it likely arises from a read error. The DNA is omitted, as the CDR3 cannot be located on it reliably, and the CDR3 follows TCRdb's listing. The CDR3 sequence is CASSLLGTGVSI. The chain carries TRBV7-9 and TRBJ2-7; the table's D call TRBD1 went unverified against the DNA. Ends included, the CDR3 has 12 residues. Germline CDR1 reads SEHNR; CDR2 reads FQNEAQ (reference sequence).

V is TRBV7-6 and J is TRBJ2-5; TRBD2 aligns across 7 bases. V was pared by 3 bases and J by 5 bases, with 6 bases of the junction left unmatched. CDR3 length: 14 residues. Germline V gene lookup returns CDR1 SGHVS and CDR2 FNYEAQ. CDR3 in amino acids: CASSFARGVETQYF. The CDR3, as DNA: TGTGCCAGCAGCTTTGCACGGGGGGTTGAGACCCAGTACTTC.

V gene TRBV5-6 combines with J gene TRBJ2-2; TRBD1 aligns across 7 bases. The J segment lost 4 bases and the V segment lost 4 bases, leaving 4 bases of the junction unmatched. Germline V CDR1 and CDR2: SGHDT, YYEEEE. This CDR3 has 14 residues. CDR3 sequence (DNA): TGTGCCAGCAGCCCGGGACAGAGCACCGGGGAGCTGTTTTTT. It translates to CASSPGQSTGELFF.

The chain uses TRBV12-3 or TRBV12-4 and TRBJ2-3, with D maybe TRBD1 (5 bases). Trimming removed 4 bases at V and 3 bases at J, with 5 bases between. The CDR3 runs to 12 residues. The CDR3 coding sequence is TGTGCCAGCAGTTCAGGGACAGATACGCAGTATTTT. It codes for CASSSGTDTQYF.

This clone was seen a single time. The CDR3 coding sequence is TGCGCCAGCAGCTTTAGACTAGCGGGGGGTTTGAACACCGGGGAGCTGTTTTTT. This sequence encodes CASSFRLAGGLNTGELFF. The J gene is TRBJ2-2, the V gene TRBV5-1; TRBD2 agrees at 13 bases. J gave up 1 base and V 2 bases, and 5 bases lay outside the gene matches. The length of the CDR3 is 18 residues. The germline V gene encodes CDR1 SGHRS and CDR2 YFSETQ.

The chain links TRBV27 to TRBJ2-1; D perhaps matches TRBD2 (6 bases). The CDR3 sequence is 14 residues long. Germline CDR1 MNHEY, CDR2 SMNVEV (reference sequence). Trimming took off 7 bases at V and 1 base at J, with 11 bases between the two ends. The CDR3 DNA follows: TGTGCCAGCAATCCGGGGGTATCCTACAATGAGCAGTTCTTC. Translation gives CASNPGVSYNEQFF.

V is TRBV27 and J is TRBJ1-6, with TRBD1 matching over 9 bases. This CDR3 has 15 residues. Germline CDR1 MNHEY, CDR2 SMNVEV (reference sequence). The V and J ends lost 5 bases and 13 bases, in that order; junction bases with no gene match: 12. This chain's CDR3 is CASSIDRDRASPLHF. The CDR3 DNA sequence: TGTGCCAGCAGTATTGACCGGGACAGGGCCTCCCCCCTCCACTTT.

This chain connects TRBV12-3 or TRBV12-4 to TRBJ1-5; 8 bases fit TRBD1. Unmatched junction bases numbered 9, after V lost 8 bases and J lost 9 bases. The CDR3 length is 13 residues. The CDR3 DNA follows: TGTGCCAGCCGACAGGGGCTAATTTCGCCCCAGCATTTT. Translating gives CASRQGLISPQHF.

CDR3: CASSLEGQNNEKLFF. Written as DNA, the CDR3 is TGCGCCAGCAGCTTGGAGGGACAGAATAATGAAAAACTGTTTTTT. The J gene is TRBJ1-4, the V gene TRBV5-1, with 7 bases aligning to TRBD1. Germline V CDR1 and CDR2: SGHRS, YFSETQ. The junction had 3 bases not matched to a gene; V was cut back by 0 bases and J by 4 bases. The CDR3 has 15 residues.

The V call is TRBV7-9, the J call TRBJ2-6; 8 bases match TRBD1. After removal of 1 base from V and 4 bases from J, the junction contained 6 bases not matched to a gene. This CDR3 contains 17 residues. Germline V gene lookup returns CDR1 SEHNR and CDR2 FQNEAQ (reference sequence). CDR3 sequence reads: CASSLGRGLLGANVLTF. CDR3 bases: TGTGCCAGCAGCTTAGGCAGGGGGCTCTTGGGGGCCAACGTCCTGACTTTC.

The rearrangement joins TRBV18 to TRBJ1-1; D is unclear. The V and J ends lost 3 bases and 6 bases respectively, with 11 bases between them. The CDR3 extends over 13 amino acids. Germline loops: CDR1 KGHSH, CDR2 LQKENI. CDR3 bases: TGTGCCAGCTCACCCTTCGGAGAAGCTGAAGCTTTCTTT. This codes for CASSPFGEAEAFF. Drawing the rest from reference TRBV18 and TRBJ1-1, the complete variable domain is NAGVMQNPRHLVRRRGQEARLRCSPMKGHSHVYWYRQLPEEGLKFMVYLQKENIIDESGMPKERFSAEFPKEGPSILRIQQVVRGDSAAYFCASSPFGEAEAFFGQGTRLTVV.

V gene TRBV29-1 combines with J gene TRBJ2-3; D gene unclear. Germline CDR1 and CDR2: SQVTM and ANQGSEA. This CDR3 is 13 amino acids long. Trimming took off 6 bases at V and 4 bases at J, with 14 bases between the two ends. The CDR3 DNA sequence: TGCAGCGTAGACCCGGATCAGGCAGATACGCAGTATTTT. Translation: CSVDPDQADTQYF.

The chain couples TRBV9 to TRBJ1-3; D might be TRBD1 (6 bases). CDR1 SGDLS and CDR2 YYNGEE come from the germline V gene. V was cut by 0 bases and J by 6 bases, with 13 bases left in between. The CDR3 covers 15 residues. As DNA, the CDR3 is TGTGCCAGCAGCGTAGACCCAGGGGACGCAAACACCATATATTTT. It specifies CASSVDPGDANTIYF.

The chain links TRBV5-1 to TRBJ2-7, with 10 bases fitting TRBD2. V shed 4 bases and J 5 bases; nucleotides not matched to a gene: 6. Germline CDR1 is SGHRS and CDR2 is YFSETQ. The CDR3 spans 14 residues. CDR3 DNA sequence: TGCGCCAGCAGCCTCGGGACTAGCGTTCACGAGCAGTACTTC. Translating it yields CASSLGTSVHEQYF.

This rearrangement joins TRBV28 to TRBJ1-3; TRBD1 agrees at 9 bases. The CDR3 runs to 19 residues. V lost 0 bases to trimming and J lost 0 bases; unmatched junction nucleotides: 9. CDR1 and CDR2 from the germline V gene are MDHEN and SYDVKM. CDR3 protein: CASSLWARTGAISGNTIYF. The CDR3 coding sequence is TGTGCCAGCAGTTTATGGGCCAGGACAGGGGCCATCTCTGGAAACACCATATATTTT.

V and J are TRBV5-1 and TRBJ2-2; possibly TRBD2 for D (5 bases). This CDR3 comprises 14 residues. The germline V gene has CDR1 SGHRS and CDR2 YFSETQ. V gave up 7 bases and J gave up 3 bases, with 13 bases separating them. The CDR3 is CASRTTGYTGELFF. The CDR3 DNA reads as TGCGCCAGCCGGACGACGGGATACACCGGGGAGCTGTTTTTT.